This passage covers 27 T cell receptor beta chains from one sample sequenced in a study of shared clonotypes between healthy human individuals. Repertoires were generated with immunoSEQ multiplex PCR, while TCRdb's copy carries only in-frame clones and drops some. The sample lists 2 million or so clones; approximately 94% were seen once. Naive CD8 cells lacked CD45RO, underwent positive selection for CCR7 and left out terminally differentiated effector memory CD45RA+ cells. Sequences were obtained from naive CD8+ T cells sorted from blood. The receptors were sampled from a man younger than 35 in good health.

The rearrangement joins TRBV4-1 to TRBJ2-5; perhaps D is TRBD1 or TRBD2 (5 bases each). The DNA end is a closer match to TRBJ2-7, so the J assignment may be wrong. Per the germline V gene, CDR1 is MGHRA and CDR2 is YSYEKL. The CDR3 runs 15 residues. The CDR3 region is CASSLTTGTLYEQYF. CDR3 in DNA: TGCGCCAGCAGTTTAACGACCGGGACCCTCTACGAGCAGTACTTC.

This clone has a single count. The chain combines TRBV5-6 with TRBJ1-3; 7 positions agree with TRBD1. The length of the CDR3 is 16 residues. V was clipped by 4 bases and J by 4 bases; unmatched bases: 11. Germline lookup yields CDR1 SGHDT and CDR2 YYEEEE. The CDR3 reads CASSPGQLWIGNTIYF. CDR3 DNA sequence: TGTGCCAGCAGCCCGGGACAGCTCTGGATAGGAAACACCATATATTTT.

This sequence joins TRBV27 and TRBJ2-7; D is uncertain. The CDR3 consists of 13 residues. The ends were cut back, 8 bases at V and 0 bases at J, with 11 bases in the middle. Germline loops: CDR1 MNHEY, CDR2 SMNVEV (reference sequence). The CDR3 bases are TGTGCCAGCTCTACACAAAGCTCCTACGAGCAGTACTTC. Translated: CASSTQSSYEQYF.

This clone has a single count. The V gene is TRBV12-5, the J gene TRBJ2-7, with TRBD1 matching over 8 bases. There are 14 residues in the CDR3. The V gene end was trimmed by 4 bases and the J gene end by 6 bases; junction bases not matched to a gene: 8. The germline V gene encodes CDR1 LGHNT and CDR2 FRNRAP. The CDR3 sequence: CASGYGTGFGEQYF. The CDR3 DNA reads as TGTGCTAGTGGTTATGGGACAGGATTTGGCGAGCAGTACTTC.

The rearrangement joins TRBV6-5 to TRBJ1-2; D unclear. V dropped 5 bases and J dropped 2 bases, with 9 bases sitting between them. The CDR3 length is 13 residues. Germline CDR1 MNHEY, CDR2 SVGAGI. CDR3 sequence: CASSLQENYGYTF. CDR3 sequence (DNA): TGTGCCAGCAGTCTACAAGAGAACTATGGCTACACCTTC.

This chain uses TRBV5-1 with TRBJ1-1; D is uncertain. V lost 1 base, J lost 3 bases, and 13 bases lay in between. The germline CDR1 and CDR2 sequences are SGHRS and YFSETQ. The CDR3 runs to 15 residues. The CDR3 is CASSLYVASDTEAFF. DNA for the CDR3: TGCGCCAGCAGCTTGTACGTGGCTTCGGACACTGAAGCTTTCTTT.

J is TRBJ1-1 and V is TRBV27; D is perhaps TRBD1 (6 bases). Germline V gene sequence: CDR1 MNHEY, CDR2 SMNVEV (reference sequence). V was shortened by 6 bases and J by 0 bases, with 17 bases between the two germline ends. The CDR3 totals 16 residues. The CDR3 coding sequence is TGTGCCAGCAGGGAACAGGGTTTCGGAATGAACACTGAAGCTTTCTTT. This encodes CASREQGFGMNTEAFF.

This chain connects TRBV11-2 to TRBJ1-5; D not resolved. Germline values: CDR1 SGHAT, CDR2 FQNNGV. The CDR3 loop spans 16 amino acids. V lost 1 base and J lost 5, with 15 bases in between. The CDR3 coding sequence is TGTGCCAGCAGCTTAGCCGGCCTTCGGGCGGATCAGCCCCAGCATTTT. Its protein is CASSLAGLRADQPQHF.

The rearrangement joins TRBV28 to TRBJ1-4, with unresolved D. CDR1 is MDHEN and CDR2 is SYDVKM in the germline V gene. V lost 7 bases and J lost 5, with 14 bases in between. The CDR3 extends over 14 amino acids. The DNA of the CDR3 is TGTGCCAGCAACCCTGGCGGAGAGAATGAAAAACTGTTTTTT. Translation: CASNPGGENEKLFF.

This chain joins TRBV27 and TRBJ2-3; D perhaps matches TRBD2 (6 bases). Germline lookup yields CDR1 MNHEY and CDR2 SMNVEV (reference sequence). Trimming shortened V by 3 bases and J by 1 base, and 14 bases separated the two germline ends. The CDR3 consists of 16 residues. DNA of the CDR3: TGTGCCAGCAGTTTCACCGGGGGATCGGGCACAGATACGCAGTATTTT. Protein: CASSFTGGSGTDTQYF.

This chain's CDR3 is CAAKATQYF. CDR3 bases: TGTGCCGCAAAGGCCACCCAGTACTTC. This sequence joins TRBV19 and TRBJ2-5, with unresolved D. V shed 11 bases and J shed 8 bases, with 9 bases lying between them. Germline V gene sequence: CDR1 LNHDA, CDR2 SQIVND (reference sequence). CDR3 length equals 9 residues.

The rearrangement uses TRBV7-9 and TRBJ1-1; D might be TRBD1 (5 bases). Germline assignment: CDR1 SEHNR and CDR2 FQNEAQ (reference sequence). The CDR3 covers 17 residues. Trimming cost V 1 base and J 4 bases, with 19 bases left between them. The CDR3 coding sequence is TGTGCCAGCAGCTTAGGTGGGGGGTTCTCAGGCCCCACTGAAGCTTTCTTT. Its protein product is CASSLGGGFSGPTEAFF.

The chain recombines TRBV5-1 with TRBJ2-7; a possible D gene is TRBD2 (5 bases). From germline, CDR1 is SGHRS and CDR2 YFSETQ. This CDR3 spans 14 amino acids. Trimming took 5 bases from V and 0 from J, leaving 12 bases between them. The CDR3 region is CASRTTMDSYEQYF. The CDR3 bases are TGCGCCAGCAGGACTACAATGGACTCCTACGAGCAGTACTTC.

The chain combines TRBV29-1 with TRBJ1-2; D unresolved. Per germline, CDR1 SQVTM and CDR2 ANQGSEA. The ends were cut back, 0 bases at V and 8 bases at J, with 16 bases in the middle. This CDR3 comprises 14 residues. The CDR3: CSVEENLGMGGYTF. The CDR3 DNA is TGCAGCGTTGAAGAGAACCTGGGGATGGGAGGCTACACCTTC.

In the case of this clone: Other DNA sequences from this sample encode an identical CDR3 as well. The V and J genes are TRBV7-9 and TRBJ2-3; unclear D gene. Germline CDR1 SEHNR, CDR2 FQNEAQ (reference sequence). Trimming took off 5 bases at V and 1 base at J, with 10 bases between the two ends. There are 14 residues in the CDR3. The CDR3: CASSPPLGTDTQYF. The DNA of the CDR3 is TGTGCCAGCAGCCCTCCTCTGGGCACAGATACGCAGTATTTT.

On this clone itself: Within the sample, other DNA sequences also encode this same CDR3. The gene calls are TRBV4-3 and TRBJ2-2; a weak D match, TRBD2 (5 bases). Looked up from germline, CDR1 is LGHNA and CDR2 is YSLEER. This CDR3 spans 13 amino acids. V gave up 0 bases and J gave up 7 bases, with 6 bases separating them. The CDR3 sequence is CASSQDRGGELFF. CDR3 nucleotide sequence: TGCGCCAGCAGCCAAGATCGGGGCGGGGAGCTGTTTTTT.

Here the CDR3 reads CASSQDLDEKLFF. As DNA, the CDR3 is TGCGCCAGCAGCCAAGATCTGGATGAAAAACTGTTTTTT. The rearrangement links TRBV4-3 to TRBJ1-4; D remains unclear. The germline gives CDR1 LGHNA, CDR2 YSLEER. Trimming took 0 bases from V and 6 from J, leaving 5 bases between them. This CDR3 region has 13 residues.

The J gene is TRBJ2-2, the V gene TRBV27, with D perhaps matching TRBD2 (5 bases). Germline V gene data show CDR1 as MNHEY and CDR2 as SMNVEV (reference sequence). The CDR3 loop spans 16 amino acids. Trimming stripped 2 bases from V and 4 bases from J, with 14 bases between. DNA for the CDR3: TGTGCCAGCAGTTTACAGTTGTATGAGGGCACCGGGGAGCTGTTTTTT. As protein: CASSLQLYEGTGELFF.

The chain combines TRBV27 with TRBJ2-4; D not resolved. The ends were cut back, 0 bases at V and 8 bases at J, with 14 bases in the middle. Germline CDR1 is MNHEY and CDR2 is SMNVEV (reference sequence). The CDR3 has 15 amino acids. The CDR3 here is CASSLSTSYPDIQYF. The CDR3 nucleotides read TGTGCCAGCAGTTTATCGACCAGTTATCCGGACATTCAGTACTTC.

The chain combines TRBV7-9 with TRBJ2-7, with 9 bases identical to TRBD2. This CDR3 is 15 amino acids long. J lost 6 bases, V lost 3 bases, and 9 bases had no gene match. Germline V CDR1 and CDR2: SEHNR, FQNEAQ (reference sequence). The CDR3, as DNA: TGTGCCAGCAGCTTTGGGACTAGCTACTCTGGCGAGCAGTACTTC. Amino acid sequence: CASSFGTSYSGEQYF.

The chain carries TRBV9 and TRBJ2-5; 8 bases map to TRBD1. The CDR3 spans 14 residues. V was clipped by 5 bases and J by 5 bases; unmatched bases: 8. Germline lookup yields CDR1 SGDLS and CDR2 YYNGEE. The CDR3 coding sequence is TGTGCCAGCAGTTCCAGGGGGCTAGAGGAGACCCAGTACTTC. Residues: CASSSRGLEETQYF.

The chain carries TRBV11-2 and TRBJ1-2; weak D call: TRBD1 (5 bases). CDR1 is SGHAT and CDR2 is FQNNGV in the germline V gene. Deletions cut 1 base from V and 2 bases from J, with 11 bases between. The CDR3 extends over 15 amino acids. The CDR3 spells CASSLVAWDNYGYTF. In DNA, the CDR3 is TGTGCCAGCAGCTTAGTAGCTTGGGACAACTATGGCTACACCTTC.

The J gene is TRBJ1-3, the V gene TRBV7-2; D uncertain. Deletions cut 5 bases from V and 0 bases from J, with 8 bases between. The CDR3 runs to 14 residues. CDR1 is SGHTA, CDR2 FQGNSA, per germline. CDR3 DNA sequence: TGTGCCAGCAGCAATGGGGACTCTGGAAACACCATATATTTT. This codes for CASSNGDSGNTIYF.

To note about this clone: Mismatch with germline at one junction end may stem from a read error. The chain has TRBV13 and TRBJ2-7; perhaps TRBD2 as D (5 bases). Germline V gene sequence: CDR1 PRHDT, CDR2 FYEKMQ (reference sequence). The CDR3 loop spans 13 amino acids. This CDR3 reads CASSHAGPESLIF. In DNA form, the CDR3 reads TGTGCCAGCAGCCACGCGGGCCCGGAGTCGCTGATCTTC.

With regard to this clone: This may be a read error: a much more frequent sequence differs by one nucleotide. The sample contains more than one DNA sequence encoding this CDR3. The chain employs TRBV11-2 and TRBJ2-7; weak D call: TRBD1 (5 bases). Germline assignment: CDR1 SGHAT and CDR2 FQNNGV. CDR3 length: 14 amino acids. The V gene lost 1 base and the J gene lost 2 bases, with 9 bases spanning the gap. The CDR3 region has the DNA TGTGCCAGCAGCTTAGGGGGCGGAACCTACGAGCAGTACTTC. Its translation is CASSLGGGTYEQYF.

This clone was observed a single time. V and J are TRBV4-3 and TRBJ1-1; D gene ambiguous. Germline V gene lookup returns CDR1 LGHNA and CDR2 YSLEER. V lost 1 base and J lost 5, with 14 bases in between. The CDR3 runs to 15 residues. The CDR3 sequence is CASSQGSASYTEAFF. As DNA, the CDR3 is TGCGCCAGCAGCCAAGGAAGCGCCAGCTATACTGAAGCTTTCTTT.

A word on this clone: The sample holds other DNA sequences that translate to the same CDR3. The rearrangement uses TRBV5-1 and TRBJ2-1; no definite D call. Looked up from germline, CDR1 is SGHRS and CDR2 is YFSETQ. Trimming removed 2 bases from V and 3 bases from J, with 6 bases in between. This CDR3 comprises 13 residues. The CDR3 reads CASSFEGYNEQFF. DNA for the CDR3: TGCGCCAGCAGCTTTGAAGGCTACAATGAGCAGTTCTTC.